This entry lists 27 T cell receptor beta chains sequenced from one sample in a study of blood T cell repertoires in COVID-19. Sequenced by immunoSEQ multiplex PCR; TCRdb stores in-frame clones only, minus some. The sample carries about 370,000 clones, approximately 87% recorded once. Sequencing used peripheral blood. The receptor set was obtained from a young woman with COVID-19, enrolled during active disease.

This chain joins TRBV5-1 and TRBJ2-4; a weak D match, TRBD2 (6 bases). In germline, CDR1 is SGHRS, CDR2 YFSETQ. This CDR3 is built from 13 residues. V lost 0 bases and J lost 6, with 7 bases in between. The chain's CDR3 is CASSLAGGNIQYF. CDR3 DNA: TGCGCCAGCAGCTTGGCCGGGGGAAACATTCAGTACTTC.

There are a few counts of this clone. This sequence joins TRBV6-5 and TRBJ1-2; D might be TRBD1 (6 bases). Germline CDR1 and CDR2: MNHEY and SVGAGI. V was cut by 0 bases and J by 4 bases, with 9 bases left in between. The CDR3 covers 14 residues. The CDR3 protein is CASSYSARGYGYTF. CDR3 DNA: TGTGCCAGCAGTTACTCGGCCAGGGGCTATGGCTACACCTTC.

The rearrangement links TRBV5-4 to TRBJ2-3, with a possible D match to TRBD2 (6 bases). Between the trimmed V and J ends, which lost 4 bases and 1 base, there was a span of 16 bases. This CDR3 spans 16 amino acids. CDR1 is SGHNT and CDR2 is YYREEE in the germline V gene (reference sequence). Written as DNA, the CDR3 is TGTGCCAGCAGCCCCACCCGGGGGATGGGCACAGATACGCAGTATTTT. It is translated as CASSPTRGMGTDTQYF.

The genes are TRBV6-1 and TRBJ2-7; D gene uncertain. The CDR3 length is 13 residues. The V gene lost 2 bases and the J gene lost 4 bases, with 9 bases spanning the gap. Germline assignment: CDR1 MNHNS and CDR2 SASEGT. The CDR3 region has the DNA TGTGCCAGCAGTGAACTACTACCTTACGAGCAGTACTTC. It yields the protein CASSELLPYEQYF.

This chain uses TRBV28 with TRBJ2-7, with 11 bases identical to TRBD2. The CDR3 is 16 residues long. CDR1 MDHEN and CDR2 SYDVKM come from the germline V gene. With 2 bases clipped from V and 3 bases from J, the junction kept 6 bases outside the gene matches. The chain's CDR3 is CASSLPTSGRLYEQYF. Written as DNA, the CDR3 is TGTGCCAGCAGTTTACCCACTAGCGGGAGACTCTACGAGCAGTACTTC.

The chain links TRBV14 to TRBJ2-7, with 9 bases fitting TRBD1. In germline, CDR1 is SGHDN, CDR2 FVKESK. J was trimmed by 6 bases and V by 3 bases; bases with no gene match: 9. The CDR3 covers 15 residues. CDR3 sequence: CASSHTGTGISEQYF. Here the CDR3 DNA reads TGTGCCAGCAGCCACACCGGGACAGGGATCTCCGAGCAGTACTTC.

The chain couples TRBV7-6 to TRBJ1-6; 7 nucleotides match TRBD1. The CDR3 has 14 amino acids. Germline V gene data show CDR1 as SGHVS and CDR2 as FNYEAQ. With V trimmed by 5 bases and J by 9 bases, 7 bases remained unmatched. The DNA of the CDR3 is TGTGCCAGCAGCCGCGGACAGGAGGGTTCACCCCTCCACTTT. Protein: CASSRGQEGSPLHF.

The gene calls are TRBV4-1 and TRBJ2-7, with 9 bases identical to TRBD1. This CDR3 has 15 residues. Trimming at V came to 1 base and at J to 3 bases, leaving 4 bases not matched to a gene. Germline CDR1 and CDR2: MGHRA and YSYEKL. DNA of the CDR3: TGCGCCAGCAGCCAAGTTGCGGGACAGGGCTACGAGCAGTACTTC. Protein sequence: CASSQVAGQGYEQYF.

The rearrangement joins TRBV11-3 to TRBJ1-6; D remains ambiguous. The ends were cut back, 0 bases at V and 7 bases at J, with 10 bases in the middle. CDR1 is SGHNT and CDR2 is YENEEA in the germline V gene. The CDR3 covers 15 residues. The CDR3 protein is CASSLDGVPNSPLHF. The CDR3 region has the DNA TGTGCCAGCAGCTTAGATGGAGTCCCGAATTCACCCCTCCACTTT. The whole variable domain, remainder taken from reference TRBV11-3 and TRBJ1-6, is EAGVVQSPRYKIIEKKQPVAFWCNPISGHNTLYWYLQNLGQGPELLIRYENEEAVDDSQLPKDRFSAERLKGVDSTLKIQPAELGDSAVYLCASSLDGVPNSPLHFGNGTRLTVT.

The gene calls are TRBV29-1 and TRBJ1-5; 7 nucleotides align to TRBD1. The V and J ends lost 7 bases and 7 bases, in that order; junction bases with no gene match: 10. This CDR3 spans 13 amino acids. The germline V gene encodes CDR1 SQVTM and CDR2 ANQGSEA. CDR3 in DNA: TGCAGCGCGGGAGGGGGCGAGGAACAGCCCCAGCATTTT. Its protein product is CSAGGGEEQPQHF.

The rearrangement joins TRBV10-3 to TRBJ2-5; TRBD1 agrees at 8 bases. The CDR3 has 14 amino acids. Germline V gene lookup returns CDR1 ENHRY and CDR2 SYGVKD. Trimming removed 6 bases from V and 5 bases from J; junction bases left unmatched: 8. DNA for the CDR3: TGTGCCATCAGGCCGGGACAGGAGGGCGAGACCCAGTACTTC. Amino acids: CAIRPGQEGETQYF.

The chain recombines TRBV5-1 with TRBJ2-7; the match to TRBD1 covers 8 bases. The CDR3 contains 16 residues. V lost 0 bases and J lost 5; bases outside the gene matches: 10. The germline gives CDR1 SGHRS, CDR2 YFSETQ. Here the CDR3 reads CASSLELGTGLDEQYF. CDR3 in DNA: TGCGCCAGCAGCTTGGAGCTCGGGACAGGACTCGACGAGCAGTACTTC.

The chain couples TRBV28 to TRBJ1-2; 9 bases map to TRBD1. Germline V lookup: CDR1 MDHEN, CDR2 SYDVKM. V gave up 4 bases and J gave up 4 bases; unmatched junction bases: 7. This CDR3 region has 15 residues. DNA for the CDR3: TGTGCCAGCAGTTCACAGGGGGCTGGGGTCTATGGCTACACCTTC. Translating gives CASSSQGAGVYGYTF.

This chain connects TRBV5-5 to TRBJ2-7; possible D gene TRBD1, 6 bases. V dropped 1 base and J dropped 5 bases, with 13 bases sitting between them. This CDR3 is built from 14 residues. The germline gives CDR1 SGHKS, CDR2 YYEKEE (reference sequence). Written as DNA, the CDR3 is TGTGCCAGCAGCTTGCAGCAGGGGCGCGACGAGCAGTACTTC. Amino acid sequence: CASSLQQGRDEQYF.

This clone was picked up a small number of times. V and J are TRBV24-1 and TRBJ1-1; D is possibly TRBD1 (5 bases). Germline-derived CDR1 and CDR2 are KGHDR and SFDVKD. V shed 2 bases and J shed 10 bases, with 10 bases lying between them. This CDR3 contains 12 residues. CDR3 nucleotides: TGTGCCACCAGTGATTGGAAGGGGCTAGCTTTCTTT. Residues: CATSDWKGLAFF.

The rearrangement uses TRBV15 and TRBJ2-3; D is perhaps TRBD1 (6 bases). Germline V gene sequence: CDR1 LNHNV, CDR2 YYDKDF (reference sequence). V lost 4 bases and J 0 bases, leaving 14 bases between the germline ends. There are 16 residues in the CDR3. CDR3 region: CATSTTPTGSTDTQYF. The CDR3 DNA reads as TGTGCCACCAGCACTACCCCGACAGGAAGCACAGATACGCAGTATTTT.

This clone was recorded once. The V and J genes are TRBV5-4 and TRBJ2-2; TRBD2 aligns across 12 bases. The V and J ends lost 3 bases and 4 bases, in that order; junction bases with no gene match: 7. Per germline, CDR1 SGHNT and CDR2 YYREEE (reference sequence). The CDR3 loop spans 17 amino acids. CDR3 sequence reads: CASSYTSGRIGTGELFF. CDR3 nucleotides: TGTGCCAGCAGCTATACTAGCGGGAGGATAGGCACCGGGGAGCTGTTTTTT.

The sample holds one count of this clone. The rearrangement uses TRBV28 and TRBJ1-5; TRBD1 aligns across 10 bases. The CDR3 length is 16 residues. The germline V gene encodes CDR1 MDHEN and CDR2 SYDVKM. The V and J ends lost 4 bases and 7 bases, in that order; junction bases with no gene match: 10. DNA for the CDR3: TGTGCCAGCAGTTCCTATGGGGGACAGGGGAACCAGCCCCAGCATTTT. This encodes CASSSYGGQGNQPQHF.

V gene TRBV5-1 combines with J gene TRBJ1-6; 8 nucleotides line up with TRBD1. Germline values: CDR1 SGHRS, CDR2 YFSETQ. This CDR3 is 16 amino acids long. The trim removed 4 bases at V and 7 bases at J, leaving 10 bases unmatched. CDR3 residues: CASSVLQGANNSPLHF. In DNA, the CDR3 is TGCGCCAGCAGCGTCCTCCAGGGGGCGAACAATTCACCCCTCCACTTT.

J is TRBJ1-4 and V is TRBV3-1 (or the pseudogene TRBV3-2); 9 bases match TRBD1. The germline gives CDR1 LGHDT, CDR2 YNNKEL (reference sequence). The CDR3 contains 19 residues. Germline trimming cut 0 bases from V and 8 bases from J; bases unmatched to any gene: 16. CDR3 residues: CASSQDRLGQGRVDEKLFF. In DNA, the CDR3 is TGTGCCAGCAGCCAAGATCGATTGGGACAGGGACGGGTAGACGAAAAACTGTTTTTT.

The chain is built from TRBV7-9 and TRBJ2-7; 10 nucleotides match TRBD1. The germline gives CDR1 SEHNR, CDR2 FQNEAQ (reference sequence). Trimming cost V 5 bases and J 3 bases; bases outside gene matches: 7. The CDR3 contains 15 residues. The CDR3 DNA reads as TGTGCCAGCAGCCTGGACAGGGGGGAATTCTACGAGCAGTACTTC. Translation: CASSLDRGEFYEQYF.

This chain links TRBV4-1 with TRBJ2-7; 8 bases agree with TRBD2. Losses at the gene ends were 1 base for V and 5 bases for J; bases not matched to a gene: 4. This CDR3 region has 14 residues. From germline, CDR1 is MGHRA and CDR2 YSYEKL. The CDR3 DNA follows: TGCGCCAGCAGCCAAGTACCGGGACTAGACGAGCAGTACTTC. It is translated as CASSQVPGLDEQYF.

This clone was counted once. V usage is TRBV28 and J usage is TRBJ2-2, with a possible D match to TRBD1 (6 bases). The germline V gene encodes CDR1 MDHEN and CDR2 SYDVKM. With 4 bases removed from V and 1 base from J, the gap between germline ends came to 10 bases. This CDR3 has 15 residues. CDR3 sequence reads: CASSWGQENTGELFF. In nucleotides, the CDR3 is TGTGCCAGCAGTTGGGGACAAGAGAACACCGGGGAGCTGTTTTTT. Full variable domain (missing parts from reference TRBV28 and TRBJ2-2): DVKVTQSSRYLVKRTGEKVFLECVQDMDHENMFWYRQDPGLGLRLIYFSYDVKMKEKGDIPEGYSVSREKKERFSLILESASTNQTSMYLCASSWGQENTGELFFGEGSRLTVL.

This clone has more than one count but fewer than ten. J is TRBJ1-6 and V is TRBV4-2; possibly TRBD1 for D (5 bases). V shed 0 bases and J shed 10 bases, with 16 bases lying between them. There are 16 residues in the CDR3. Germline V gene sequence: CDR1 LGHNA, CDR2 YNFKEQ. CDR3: CASSQDGTQGGSPLHF. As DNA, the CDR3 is TGTGCCAGCAGCCAAGATGGAACGCAGGGCGGATCACCCCTCCACTTT.

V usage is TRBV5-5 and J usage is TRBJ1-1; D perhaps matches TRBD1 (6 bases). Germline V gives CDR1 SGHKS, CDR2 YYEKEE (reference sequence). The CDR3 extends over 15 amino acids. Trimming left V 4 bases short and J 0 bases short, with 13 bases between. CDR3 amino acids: CASSPTQGLNTEAFF. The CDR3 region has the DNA TGTGCCAGCAGCCCAACCCAGGGGTTGAACACTGAAGCTTTCTTT.

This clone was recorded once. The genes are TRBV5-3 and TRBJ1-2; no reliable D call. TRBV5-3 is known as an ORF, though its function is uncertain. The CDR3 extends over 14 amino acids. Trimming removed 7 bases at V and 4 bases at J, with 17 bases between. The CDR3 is CARLTPGTAYGYTF. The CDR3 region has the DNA TGTGCCAGACTAACCCCGGGAACGGCCTATGGCTACACCTTC.

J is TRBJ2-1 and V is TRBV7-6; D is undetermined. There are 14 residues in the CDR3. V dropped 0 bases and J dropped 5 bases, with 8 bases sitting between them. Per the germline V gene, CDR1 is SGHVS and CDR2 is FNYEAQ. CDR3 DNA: TGTGCCAGCAGCTTAGCGATAGTCAACAATGAGCAGTTCTTC. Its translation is CASSLAIVNNEQFF.